These T cell receptor beta chains were read from a single sample in a study of blood T cell repertoires in COVID-19. Measured with immunoSEQ multiplex PCR; TCRdb has only the in-frame clones, and not every one. The table has 75,000 to 95,000 clones, about 86% seen once. Sequencing was carried out using peripheral blood. Receptor source: a man between 60 and 70 years old with acute or convalescent COVID-19. Both conserved end residues are part of each CDR3. The D gene is left open where the match is weak. Expanded clones get a size class; other rows say once, few or many, or leave the size out.

len	v_gene	j_gene	d_gene	abundance	CDR3nt	CDR3aa
13	TRBV3-1/TRBV3-2	TRBJ2-1	.	.	TGTGCCAGCAGCCAAAGAGGGATCGATGAGCAGTTCTTC	CASSQRGIDEQFF
14	TRBV4-1	TRBJ2-7	.	once	TGCGCCAGCAGCCAAGAAGTGCGGCCCTACGAGCAGTACTTC	CASSQEVRPYEQYF
14	TRBV7-2	TRBJ1-4	.	.	TGTGCCAGCAGCTCCATTGGGACAAGCGAAAAACTGTTTTTT	CASSSIGTSEKLFF
17	TRBV7-3	TRBJ2-3	TRBD2	.	TGTGCCAGCAGCTCCACCCCGGGGGGGGAGTGGGCAGATACGCAGTATTTT	CASSSTPGGEWADTQYF
17	TRBV7-7	TRBJ1-2	.	.	TGTGCCAGCAGCTTAACCATAGACGCCCGAGGCAACTATGGCTACACCTTC	CASSLTIDARGNYGYTF
17	TRBV2	TRBJ1-2	TRBD1	.	TGTGCCAGCAGTCGGACAGGGGCTGAGTTCTTTTCGGGGGGCTACACCTTC	CASSRTGAEFFSGGYTF
15	TRBV30	TRBJ2-1	.	.	TGTGCCTGGAGTGATACAGGGGGGGCCTCCAATGAGCAGTTCTTC	CAWSDTGGASNEQFF
13	TRBV4-1	TRBJ1-1	TRBD1	.	TGCGCCAGCAGCCGCAGGGGGCTCACTGAAGCTTTCTTT	CASSRRGLTEAFF
12	TRBV13	TRBJ1-1	.	.	TGTGCCAGCAGCTTAGGGACAGGTGAAGCTTTCTTT	CASSLGTGEAFF
14	TRBV14	TRBJ2-1	.	.	TGTGCCAGCAGCCTAGCCCGGACAGATTCCGGGCAGTTCTTC	CASSLARTDSGQFF
15	TRBV6-5	TRBJ1-1	TRBD1	.	TGTGCCAGCAGGCCAACAGGGGTACTAAACACTGAAGCTTTCTTT	CASRPTGVLNTEAFF
16	TRBV4-1	TRBJ2-1	TRBD2	.	TGCGCCAGCAGCGCGTTAGCGGGGGTCGTCTACAATGAGCAGTTCTTC	CASSALAGVVYNEQFF
14	TRBV30	TRBJ1-5	TRBD1	.	TGTGCCTGGAGTGTAGGGGGCGGCAATCAGCCCCAGCATTTT	CAWSVGGGNQPQHF
12	TRBV12-5	TRBJ2-1	.	once	TGTGCTAGTGGTTTGCTTCCCTCGTGGCAGTTCTTC	CASGLLPSWQFF
14	TRBV2	TRBJ2-3	TRBD1	.	TGTGCCAGCAGTGATCGGGACAGCCCAGATACGCAGTATTTT	CASSDRDSPDTQYF
12	TRBV29-1	TRBJ1-1	TRBD1	.	TGCAGCGTTCACAGGGGGGGCACTGAAGCTTTCTTT	CSVHRGGTEAFF
12	TRBV24-1	TRBJ2-7	.	.	TGTGCCACCAGTGACACCGGTTACGAGCAGTACTTC	CATSDTGYEQYF
13	TRBV12-5	TRBJ1-4	.	once	TGTGCTAGTAAGGACAGAGATAATGAAAAACTGTTTTTT	CASKDRDNEKLFF
13	TRBV10-2	TRBJ1-4	.	.	TGCGCCAGCAGACAGGGCACTAATGAAAAACTGTTTTTT	CASRQGTNEKLFF
13	TRBV19	TRBJ2-7	.	.	TGTGCCAGTCGCCTGGGCAGGGACAACGAGCAGTACTTC	CASRLGRDNEQYF